These 5 T cell receptor beta chains came from one sample sequenced in a study of blood T cell repertoires in COVID-19. TCRdb's copy holds only in-frame clones and misses some; the assay was immunoSEQ multiplex PCR. The sample includes tens of thousands of clones, 80% to 90% of them seen just once. Input material: peripheral blood. These receptors all stem from a man aged 55 to 70 with COVID-19, enrolled during active disease.

The V call is TRBV5-1, the J call TRBJ2-5; 7 nucleotides agree with TRBD1. This CDR3 comprises 16 residues. V was pared by 2 bases and J by 2 bases, with 9 bases of the junction left unmatched. Looked up from germline, CDR1 is SGHRS and CDR2 is YFSETQ. CDR3 nucleotides: TGCGCCAGCAGCTTACCCCAGGGGGTAGGACAAGAGACCCAGTACTTC. Protein product: CASSLPQGVGQETQYF.

J is TRBJ2-1 and V is TRBV5-1, with a weak D call TRBD2 (6 bases). There are 16 residues in the CDR3. The germline CDR1 and CDR2 sequences are SGHRS and YFSETQ. The V and J ends lost 4 bases and 2 bases respectively, with 16 bases between them. The CDR3 DNA reads as TGCGCCAGCAGCCCCAGCGGGCCCTTAACCTACAATGAGCAGTTCTTC. It is translated as CASSPSGPLTYNEQFF.

This clone appeared a single time. This sequence joins TRBV6-5 and TRBJ1-5; D possibly corresponds to TRBD1 (5 bases). Trimming pared 1 base from V and 7 bases from J, leaving 11 bases between. The CDR3 totals 14 residues. Per germline, CDR1 MNHEY and CDR2 SVGAGI. DNA of the CDR3: TGTGCCAGCAGTTACTGGGGAACAGGCCAGCCCCAGCATTTT. This gives the protein CASSYWGTGQPQHF.

CDR3 nucleotide sequence: TGTGCCAGCAGCCAAGAGGGGCGGGGTGGTGAGCAGTACTTC. Residues: CASSQEGRGGEQYF. V gene TRBV14 combines with J gene TRBJ2-7, with D possibly matching TRBD2 (6 bases). V dropped 0 bases and J dropped 7 bases, with 13 bases sitting between them. The CDR3 contains 14 residues. CDR1 SGHDN and CDR2 FVKESK come from the germline V gene. The full variable domain, with the rest looked up from reference TRBV14 and TRBJ2-7, is EAGVTQFPSHSVIEKGQTVTLRCDPISGHDNLYWYRRVMGKEIKFLLHFVKESKQDESGMPNNRFLAERTGGTYSTLKVQPAELEDSGVYFCASSQEGRGGEQYFGPGTRLTVT.

The chain has TRBV6-2 or TRBV6-3 and TRBJ2-5, with TRBD1 matching over 8 bases. V was pared by 2 bases and J by 4 bases, with 9 bases of the junction left unmatched. There are 16 residues in the CDR3. CDR1 and CDR2 from the germline V gene are MNHEY and SVGEGT. CDR3: CASSYPRQGRRETQYF. The CDR3 coding sequence is TGTGCCAGCAGTTACCCTAGACAGGGGCGTCGAGAGACCCAGTACTTC.